A selection of T cell receptor beta chains follows, all from one sample in a study of cytomegalovirus exposure and HLA in healthy donors. Method: immunoSEQ multiplex PCR; TCRdb's copy keeps in-frame clones and lacks some. The sample shows approximately 60,000 clones, over 90% of them seen only once. Sequenced input: PBMCs. The receptors here all came from a young woman in good health and CMV-seropositive. Each CDR3 is given with its conserved first and last residue. D genes are given only for firm matches. Some rows have no size entry. The others give once, few or many, or a class for an expanded clone.

TRBV11-2	TRBD1	once	TRBJ1-4	TGTGCCAGCAGCCCCAGGCGTCGACAGGGTGGTGAAAAACTGTTTTTT	CASSPRRRQGGEKLFF
TRBV5-1	TRBD2	.	TRBJ2-7	TGCGCCAGCAGCTTGGGGTTAGCGGGAGTGGGGATCGAGCAGTACTTC	CASSLGLAGVGIEQYF
TRBV27	TRBD1	.	TRBJ2-5	TGTGCCAGCAGTTTATCCAGGCCGCACGGGACAGGGTGGTTCTGGACCCAGTACTTC	CASSLSRPHGTGWFWTQYF
TRBV28	TRBD1	.	TRBJ2-7	TGTGCCAGCAGTTCCAAACCGGGACAGGGATCGCGGGAGCAGTACTTC	CASSSKPGQGSREQYF
TRBV27	.	.	TRBJ1-2	TGTGCCAGCAGAACTACAGGGAGTGACTATGGCTACACCTTC	CASRTTGSDYGYTF
TRBV28	TRBD1	.	TRBJ2-7	TGTGCCAGCAGTCCTACTGACAGGGGGCGAACCCAGTACTTC	CASSPTDRGRTQYF
TRBV27	.	.	TRBJ1-5	TGTGCCAGCAGTTTACCAGGGCTGGGCCAGCCCCAGCATTTT	CASSLPGLGQPQHF
TRBV6-5	.	once	TRBJ1-1	TGTGCCAGCAGTTACTCGCCGGACATCACTGAAGCTTTCTTT	CASSYSPDITEAFF
TRBV7-2	.	.	TRBJ2-1	TGTGCCAGCAGCTTATCGGGGGGCCCATTCAATGAGCAGTTCTTC	CASSLSGGPFNEQFF
TRBV6-5	.	.	TRBJ2-1	TGTGCCAGCAGTTATCTCGGGGCGGAGGGCCATGAGCAGTTCTTC	CASSYLGAEGHEQFF
TRBV11-2	.	.	TRBJ1-3	TGTGCCAGCAGCTTAGGGACAGCTGGAAACACCATATATTTT	CASSLGTAGNTIYF
TRBV15	.	.	TRBJ1-1	TGTGCCACCAGCAGCTTTCATCAGGGAGGTACTGAAGCTTTCTTT	CATSSFHQGGTEAFF
TRBV7-9	.	.	TRBJ2-1	TGTGCCAGCAGCCCCCGTAACAGTGACAATGAGCAGTTCTTC	CASSPRNSDNEQFF
TRBV11-3	TRBD1	.	TRBJ1-1	TGTGCCACCACGAAAACGACAGGGAAGGCCACTGAAGCTTTCTTT	CATTKTTGKATEAFF
TRBV5-1	.	.	TRBJ2-1	TGCGCCAGCAGCGGTGACACGAGCTCCTACAATGAGCAGTTCTTC	CASSGDTSSYNEQFF
TRBV15	.	.	TRBJ2-2	TGTGCCACCAGGATTTCGGGTCCAGGGTACGGGGAGCTGTTTTTT	CATRISGPGYGELFF
TRBV19	TRBD1	.	TRBJ1-1	TGTGCCAGTAGTGCAAGGACAGGGCACACTGAAGCTTTCTTT	CASSARTGHTEAFF
TRBV6-5	.	.	TRBJ2-7	TGTGCCAGCAGCCCCAGTTACGAGCAGTACTTC	CASSPSYEQYF
TRBV28	.	.	TRBJ1-2	TGTGCCAGCAGTTCAGGGGTCTATGGCTACACCTTC	CASSSGVYGYTF
TRBV5-1	TRBD2	once	TRBJ2-7	TGCGCCAGCAGCTTGTTCGCGGGAGGGCCTCTTGACGAGCAGTACTTC	CASSLFAGGPLDEQYF
TRBV5-4	TRBD2	.	TRBJ2-5	TGTGCCAGCAGCTCCACTAGCGGTGAGACCCAGTACTTC	CASSSTSGETQYF
TRBV28	TRBD1	.	TRBJ2-7	TGTGCCAGCAGGACACAGGGGGCTTACGAGCAGTACTTC	CASRTQGAYEQYF
TRBV28	TRBD2	.	TRBJ2-3	TGTGCCAGCAGTCCCCCCGCCGGACTAGCGGGGGGGCGGTACACAGATACGCAGTATTTT	CASSPPAGLAGGRYTDTQYF
TRBV6-6	TRBD1	.	TRBJ1-3	TGTGCCAGCAGTTCGTTGACAGGGGGTGGTGGAAACACCATATATTTT	CASSSLTGGGGNTIYF
TRBV2	TRBD1	.	TRBJ1-2	TGTGCCAGCAGTGAAGCTGAGACAGGGGCGGGAGGCTACACCTTC	CASSEAETGAGGYTF
TRBV30	.	.	TRBJ2-3	TGTGCCTGGAGTGAACACTACACAGATACGCAGTATTTT	CAWSEHYTDTQYF
TRBV7-9	.	.	TRBJ2-2	TGTGCCAGCAGCTTGGACCTCGGGCGCGGGGTCGGCGGCGGGGAGCTGTTTTTT	CASSLDLGRGVGGGELFF
TRBV19	TRBD1	.	TRBJ1-4	TGTGCCAGTACTCGGGACAGGGTGGATGAAAAACTGTTTTTT	CASTRDRVDEKLFF
TRBV6-6	.	.	TRBJ2-3	TGTGCCAGCAGTTCGGCAGGGCGAGATACGCAGTATTTT	CASSSAGRDTQYF
TRBV10-3	TRBD2	.	TRBJ2-2	TGTGCCATCAGTCTGAGTCGAACTAGCGGAGCGAACACCGGGGAGCTGTTTTTT	CAISLSRTSGANTGELFF
TRBV7-9	TRBD2	.	TRBJ2-1	TGTGCCAGCAGACACTCTAGCGGGGTTTACAATGAGCAGTTCTTC	CASRHSSGVYNEQFF
TRBV15	.	.	TRBJ1-5	TGTGCCACCAGCAGAGAGGACTATCAGCCCCAGCATTTT	CATSREDYQPQHF
TRBV29-1	TRBD1	.	TRBJ2-2	TGCAGCGTTGAGACAGGGGAAACGAACACCGGGGAGCTGTTTTTT	CSVETGETNTGELFF
TRBV6-6	.	.	TRBJ2-7	TGTGCCAGCAGAAGGGGCAGTGAAGGATACGAGCAGTACTTC	CASRRGSEGYEQYF
TRBV20-1	.	.	TRBJ2-7	TGCAGTGCTAGCATGCGAGAGCAGTACTTC	CSASMREQYF
TRBV2	TRBD1	.	TRBJ2-7	TGTGCCAGCAGTGAGGATCGGGACAGCCCTTACGAGCAGTACTTC	CASSEDRDSPYEQYF
TRBV25-1	.	.	TRBJ2-3	TGTGCCAGCAGTGAAGGGGGGTTTTTTGGCGGTGGGGCAGATACGCAGTATTTT	CASSEGGFFGGGADTQYF
TRBV4-3	.	.	TRBJ2-5	TGCGCCAGCAGCCAACTCGCAAAGACGGCGGCCCAGTACTTC	CASSQLAKTAAQYF
TRBV2	.	.	TRBJ1-2	TGTGCCAGCAGTGGACTTCCTGGCTACACCTTC	CASSGLPGYTF
TRBV27	.	.	TRBJ2-7	TGTGCCAGCAGTTTGTCAGGCGTACCTTCCCACGAGCAGTACTTC	CASSLSGVPSHEQYF
TRBV19	TRBD1	.	TRBJ2-7	TGTGCCAGTAGTCCGCAGGGGGCCGACGAGCAGTACTTC	CASSPQGADEQYF
TRBV5-1	TRBD1	.	TRBJ2-3	TGCGCCAGCAGCTGGGGGACAGGGAGTGGCACAGATACGCAGTATTTT	CASSWGTGSGTDTQYF
TRBV9	.	once	TRBJ2-1	TGTGCCAGCAGCGTTGGCGTAGCCTCCTACAATGAGCAGTTCTTC	CASSVGVASYNEQFF
TRBV29-1	TRBD1	.	TRBJ1-2	TGCAGCGCCTCATGGACAGGGGAGGGGAAGGATGGCTACACCTTC	CSASWTGEGKDGYTF
TRBV30	.	.	TRBJ1-4	TGTGCCTGTTCTACAGGGTTTTCGACTAATGAAAAACTGTTTTTT	CACSTGFSTNEKLFF
TRBV15	TRBD1	.	TRBJ1-2	TGTGCCACCTCCAGGGGGGCCAACTATGGCTACACCTTC	CATSRGANYGYTF
TRBV18	.	few	TRBJ1-6	TGTGCCAGCTCAGCTGGGGAGGGGTACCCACCCCTCCACTTT	CASSAGEGYPPLHF
TRBV6-1	.	.	TRBJ2-7	TGTGCCAGCAGTGAAGCGTGGACTGGGAGCTCCTACGAGCAGTACTTC	CASSEAWTGSSYEQYF
TRBV6-5	.	.	TRBJ2-3	TGTGCCAGCGCGGATGGAGCGGAGACTACGCAGTATTTT	CASADGAETTQYF
TRBV5-6	.	.	TRBJ1-1	TGTGCCAGCAGCTACCGGGGGTCGGGGACTGAAGCTTTCTTT	CASSYRGSGTEAFF
TRBV6-1	TRBD1	.	TRBJ1-1	TGTGCCAGCAGTCGCGACAGGGGTGACACTGAAGCTTTCTTT	CASSRDRGDTEAFF